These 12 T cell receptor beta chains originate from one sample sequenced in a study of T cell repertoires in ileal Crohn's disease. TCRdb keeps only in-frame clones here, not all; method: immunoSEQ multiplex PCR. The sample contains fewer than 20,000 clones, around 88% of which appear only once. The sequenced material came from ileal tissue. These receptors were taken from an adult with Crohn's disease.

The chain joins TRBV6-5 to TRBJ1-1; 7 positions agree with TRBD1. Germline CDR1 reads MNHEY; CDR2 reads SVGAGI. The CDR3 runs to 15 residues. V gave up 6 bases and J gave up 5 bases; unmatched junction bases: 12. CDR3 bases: TGTGCCAGCAGACTACAGGGGCCCGCGTTGACTGAAGCTTTCTTT. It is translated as CASRLQGPALTEAFF.

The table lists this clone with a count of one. The CDR3 DNA reads as TGTGCCATCAGTGATGGGCACGGCGAGACCCAGTACTTC. It specifies CAISDGHGETQYF. The chain carries TRBV10-3 and TRBJ2-5; D is uncertain. V was shortened by 3 bases and J by 5 bases, with 10 bases between the two germline ends. The CDR3 length is 13 residues. The germline gives CDR1 ENHRY, CDR2 SYGVKD.

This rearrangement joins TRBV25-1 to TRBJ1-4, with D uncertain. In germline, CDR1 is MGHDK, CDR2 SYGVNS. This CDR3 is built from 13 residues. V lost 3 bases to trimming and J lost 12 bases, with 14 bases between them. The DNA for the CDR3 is TGTGCCAGCAGTGAGCCTATTGGACTGGAACTGTTTTTT. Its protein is CASSEPIGLELFF.

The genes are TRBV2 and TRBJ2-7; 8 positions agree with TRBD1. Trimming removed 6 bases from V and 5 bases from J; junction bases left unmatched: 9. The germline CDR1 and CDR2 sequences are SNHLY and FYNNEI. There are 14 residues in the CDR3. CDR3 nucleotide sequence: TGTGCCAGCAGAGATCAGGGGGCACTGGACGAGCAGTACTTC. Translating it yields CASRDQGALDEQYF.

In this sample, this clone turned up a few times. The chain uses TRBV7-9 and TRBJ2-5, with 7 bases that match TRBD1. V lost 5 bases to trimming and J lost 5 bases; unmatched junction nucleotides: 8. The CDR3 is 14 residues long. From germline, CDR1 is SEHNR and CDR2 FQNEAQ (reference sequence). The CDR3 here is CASSGRQGLETQYF. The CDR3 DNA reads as TGTGCCAGCAGCGGTAGACAGGGCTTGGAGACCCAGTACTTC.

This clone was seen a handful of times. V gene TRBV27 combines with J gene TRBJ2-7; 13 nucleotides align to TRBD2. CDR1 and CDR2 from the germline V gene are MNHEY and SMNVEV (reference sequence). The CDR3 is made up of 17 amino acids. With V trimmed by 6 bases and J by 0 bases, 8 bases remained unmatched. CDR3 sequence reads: CASSPGLAGFSSYEQYF. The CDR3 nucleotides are TGTGCCAGCAGCCCGGGACTAGCGGGGTTTAGCTCCTACGAGCAGTACTTC.

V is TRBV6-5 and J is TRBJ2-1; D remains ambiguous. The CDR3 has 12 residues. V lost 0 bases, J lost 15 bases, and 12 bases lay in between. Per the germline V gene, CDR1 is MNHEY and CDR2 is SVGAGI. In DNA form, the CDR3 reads TGTGCCAGCAGTTACTCGGGCAGAACTCCGTTCTTC. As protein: CASSYSGRTPFF.

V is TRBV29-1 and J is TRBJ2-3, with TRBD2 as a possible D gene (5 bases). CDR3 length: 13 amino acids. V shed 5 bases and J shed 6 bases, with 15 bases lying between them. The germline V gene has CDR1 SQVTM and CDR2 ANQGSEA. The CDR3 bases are TGCAGCGTTTCCCCGAGGGTAGGGGATACGCAGTATTTT. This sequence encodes CSVSPRVGDTQYF.

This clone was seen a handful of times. The CDR3 DNA sequence: TGCGCCAGCAGCCCGGGACAGGGGATCGGCGGGGAGCTGTTTTTT. This gives the protein CASSPGQGIGGELFF. The chain is built from TRBV5-1 and TRBJ2-2; 10 nucleotides line up with TRBD1. Unmatched junction bases numbered 7, after V lost 4 bases and J lost 7 bases. This CDR3 comprises 15 residues. Germline-derived CDR1 and CDR2 are SGHRS and YFSETQ.

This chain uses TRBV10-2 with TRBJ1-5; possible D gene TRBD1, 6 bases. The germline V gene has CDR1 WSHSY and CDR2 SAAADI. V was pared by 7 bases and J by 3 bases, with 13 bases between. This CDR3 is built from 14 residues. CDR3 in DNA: TGCGCCAGCACCGCGGCAGGGGTCAATCAGCCCCAGCATTTT. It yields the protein CASTAAGVNQPQHF.

This chain's CDR3 is CASRPQQAGELFF. CDR3 nucleotide sequence: TGTGCCAGCAGACCTCAGCAGGCCGGGGAGCTGTTTTTT. The genes are TRBV5-8 and TRBJ2-2, with D unresolved. The CDR3 spans 13 residues. The germline V gene has CDR1 SGHTS and CDR2 YDEGEE. The V gene lost 5 bases and the J gene lost 6 bases, with 11 bases spanning the gap.

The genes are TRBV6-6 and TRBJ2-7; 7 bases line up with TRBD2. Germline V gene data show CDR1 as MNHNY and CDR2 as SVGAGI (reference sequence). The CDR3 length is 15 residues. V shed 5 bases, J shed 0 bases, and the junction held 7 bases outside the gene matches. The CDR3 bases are TGTGCCAGCAGTACCGTGGGAGGGAGCTCCTACGAGCAGTACTTC. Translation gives CASSTVGGSSYEQYF.